Reported below is one T cell receptor (beta chain). Source study methods: Reference gene primer amplification gave estimated nucleated cell counts. Only in-frame clones appear in the TCRdb table, and some are missing; sequencing was by immunoSEQ multiplex PCR. The V and J calls and clone size are taken from that table; D and trimming were inferred from the DNA. The sample consists of about 62,000 clones, approximately 90% of them appearing once. Germline loops: CDR1 SGDLS, CDR2 YYNGEE. The CDR3 is made up of 15 amino acids. After removal of 0 bases from V and 5 bases from J, the junction contained 8 bases not matched to a gene. Enrolled during active infection, Seattle patients were then followed longitudinally. This sample was taken from a study of blood T cell repertoires in COVID-19. Study at large: Both acute and convalescent COVID-19 samples were obtained from the United States, Italy and Spain. PBMCs, B-cell-depleted T cells, or T cells were the source of the cDNA or gDNA that made up the material.

The gene calls are TRBV9 and TRBJ2-7; 7 bases line up with TRBD1. This TCR was recovered from a woman aged 55-70 years with COVID-19, enrolled during active disease. The sample consisted of peripheral blood. CDR3 sequence: CASSVGGQQNDEQYF. In DNA form, the CDR3 reads TGTGCCAGCAGCGTAGGGGGACAGCAAAACGACGAGCAGTACTTC. Complete variable domain (other parts from reference TRBV9 and TRBJ2-7): DSGVTQTPKHLITATGQRVTLRCSPRSGDLSVYWYQQSLDQGLQFLIQYYNGEERAKGNILERFSAQQFPDLHSELNLSSLELGDSALYFCASSVGGQQNDEQYFGPGTRLTVT.